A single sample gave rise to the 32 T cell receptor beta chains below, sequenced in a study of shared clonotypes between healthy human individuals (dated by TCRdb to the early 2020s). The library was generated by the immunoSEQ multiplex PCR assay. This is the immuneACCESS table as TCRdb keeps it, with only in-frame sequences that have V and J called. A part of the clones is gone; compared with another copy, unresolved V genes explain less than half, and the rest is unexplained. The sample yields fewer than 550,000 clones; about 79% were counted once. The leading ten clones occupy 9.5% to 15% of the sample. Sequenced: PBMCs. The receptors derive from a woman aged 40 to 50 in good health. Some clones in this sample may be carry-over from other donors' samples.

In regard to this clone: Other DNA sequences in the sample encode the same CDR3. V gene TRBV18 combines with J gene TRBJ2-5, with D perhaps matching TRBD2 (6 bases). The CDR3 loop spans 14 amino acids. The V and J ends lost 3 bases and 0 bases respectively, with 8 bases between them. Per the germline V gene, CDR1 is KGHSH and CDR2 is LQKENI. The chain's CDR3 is CASSPAGYQETQYF. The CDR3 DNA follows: TGTGCCAGCTCACCGGCGGGGTACCAAGAGACCCAGTACTTC.

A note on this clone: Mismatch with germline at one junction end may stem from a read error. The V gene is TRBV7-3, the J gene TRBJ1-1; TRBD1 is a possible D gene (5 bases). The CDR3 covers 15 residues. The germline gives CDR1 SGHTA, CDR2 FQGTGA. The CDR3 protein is CASSLGPQVNAEAFF. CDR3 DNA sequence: TGTGCCAGCAGCTTAGGACCACAGGTGAACGCTGAAGCTTTCTTT.

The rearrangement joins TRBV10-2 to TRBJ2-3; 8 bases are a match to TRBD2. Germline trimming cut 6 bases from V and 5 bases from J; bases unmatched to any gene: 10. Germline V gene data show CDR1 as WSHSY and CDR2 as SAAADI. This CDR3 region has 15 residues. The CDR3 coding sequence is TGCGCCAGCAGAGAAACTAGCGGTACGGGAGATACGCAGTATTTT. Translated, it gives CASRETSGTGDTQYF.

This chain's CDR3 is CASSLGMGGNPTDTQYF. CDR3 nucleotide sequence: TGTGCCAGCAGCTTGGGGATGGGCGGAAACCCCACAGATACGCAGTATTTT. The J gene is TRBJ2-3, the V gene TRBV5-4; no reliable D call. The CDR3 runs 17 residues. Per germline, CDR1 SGHNT and CDR2 YYREEE (reference sequence). V was cut by 0 bases and J by 2 bases, with 16 bases left in between. Filled out from reference TRBV5-4 and TRBJ2-3, the complete variable domain reads ETGVTQSPTHLIKTRGQQVTLRCSSQSGHNTVSWYQQALGQGPQFIFQYYREEENGRGNFPPRFSGLQFPNYSSELNVNALELDDSALYLCASSLGMGGNPTDTQYFGPGTRLTVL.

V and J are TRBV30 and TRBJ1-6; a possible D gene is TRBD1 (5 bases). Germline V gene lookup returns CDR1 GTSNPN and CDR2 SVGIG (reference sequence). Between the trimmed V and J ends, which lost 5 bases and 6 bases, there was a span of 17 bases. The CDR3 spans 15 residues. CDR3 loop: CAWEGSNSLNSPLHF. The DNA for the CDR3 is TGTGCCTGGGAGGGGAGTAACTCCCTTAATTCACCCCTCCACTTT. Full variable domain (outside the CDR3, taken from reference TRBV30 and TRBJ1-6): SQTIHQWPATLVQPVGSPLSLECTVEGTSNPNLYWYRQAAGRGLQLLFYSVGIGQISSEVPQNLSASRPQDRQFILSSKKLLLSDSGFYLCAWEGSNSLNSPLHFGNGTRLTVT.

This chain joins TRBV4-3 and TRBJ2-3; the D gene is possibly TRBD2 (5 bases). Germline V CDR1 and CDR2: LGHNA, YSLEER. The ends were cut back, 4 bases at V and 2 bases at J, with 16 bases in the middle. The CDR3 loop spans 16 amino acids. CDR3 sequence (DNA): TGCGCCAGCAGCCCGTCCGCCGGGATGGACACAGATACGCAGTATTTT. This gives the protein CASSPSAGMDTDTQYF.

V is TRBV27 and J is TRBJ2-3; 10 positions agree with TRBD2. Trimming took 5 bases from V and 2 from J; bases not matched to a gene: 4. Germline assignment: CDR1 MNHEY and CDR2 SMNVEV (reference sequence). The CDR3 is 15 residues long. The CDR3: CASSLTSGYTDTQYF. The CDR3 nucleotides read TGTGCCAGCAGTCTGACTAGCGGGTACACAGATACGCAGTATTTT.

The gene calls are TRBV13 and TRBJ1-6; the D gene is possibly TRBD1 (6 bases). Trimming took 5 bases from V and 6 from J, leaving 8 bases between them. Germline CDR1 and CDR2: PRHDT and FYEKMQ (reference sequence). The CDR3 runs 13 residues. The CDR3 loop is CASSLDSNSPLHF. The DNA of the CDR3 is TGTGCCAGCAGCCTGGACAGTAATTCACCCCTCCACTTT.

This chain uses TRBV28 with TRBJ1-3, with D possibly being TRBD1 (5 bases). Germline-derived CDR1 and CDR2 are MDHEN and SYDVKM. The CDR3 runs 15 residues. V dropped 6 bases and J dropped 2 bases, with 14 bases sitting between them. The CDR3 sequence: CASSLTQGTGNTIYF. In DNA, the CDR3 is TGTGCCAGCAGCCTCACCCAGGGAACTGGAAACACCATATATTTT.

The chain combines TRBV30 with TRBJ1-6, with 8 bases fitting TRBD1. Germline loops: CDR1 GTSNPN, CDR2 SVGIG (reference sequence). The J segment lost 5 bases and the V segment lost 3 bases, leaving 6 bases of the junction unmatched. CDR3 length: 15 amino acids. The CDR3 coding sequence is TGTGCCTGGAGCCGCCCGACAGGGGATAATTCACCCCTCCACTTT. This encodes CAWSRPTGDNSPLHF.

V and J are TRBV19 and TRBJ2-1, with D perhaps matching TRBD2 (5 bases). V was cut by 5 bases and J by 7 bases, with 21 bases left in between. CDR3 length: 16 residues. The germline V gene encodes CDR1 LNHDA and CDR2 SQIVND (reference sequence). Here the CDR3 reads CASSPKDWPSWNEQFF. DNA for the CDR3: TGTGCCAGTAGTCCGAAGGACTGGCCTTCGTGGAATGAGCAGTTCTTC.

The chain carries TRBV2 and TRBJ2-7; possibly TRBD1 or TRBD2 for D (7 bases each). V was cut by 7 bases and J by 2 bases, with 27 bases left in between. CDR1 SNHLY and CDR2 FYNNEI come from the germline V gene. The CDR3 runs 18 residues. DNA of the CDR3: TGTGCCAGCAAGGAGGGGGGGACAGATCTGGACTTGGCCTACGAGCAGTACTTC. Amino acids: CASKEGGTDLDLAYEQYF.

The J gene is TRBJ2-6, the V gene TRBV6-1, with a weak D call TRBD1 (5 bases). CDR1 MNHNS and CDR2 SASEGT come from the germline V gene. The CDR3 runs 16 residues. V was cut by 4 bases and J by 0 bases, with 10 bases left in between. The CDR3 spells CASSVAQGSGANVLTF. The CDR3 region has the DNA TGTGCCAGCAGTGTAGCCCAGGGCTCTGGGGCCAACGTCCTGACTTTC.

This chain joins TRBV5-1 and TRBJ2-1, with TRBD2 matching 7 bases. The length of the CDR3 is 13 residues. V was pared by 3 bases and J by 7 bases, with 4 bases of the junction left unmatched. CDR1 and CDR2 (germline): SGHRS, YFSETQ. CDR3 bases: TGCGCCAGCAGCTCGACAGCGGGGAATGAGCAGTTCTTC. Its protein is CASSSTAGNEQFF.

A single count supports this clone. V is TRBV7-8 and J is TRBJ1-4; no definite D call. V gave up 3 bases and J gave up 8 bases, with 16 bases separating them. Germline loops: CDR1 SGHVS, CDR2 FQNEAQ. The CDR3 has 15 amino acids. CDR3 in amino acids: CASSFLPGSEEKLFF. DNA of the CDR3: TGTGCCAGCAGCTTCCTTCCGGGAAGCGAGGAAAAACTGTTTTTT.

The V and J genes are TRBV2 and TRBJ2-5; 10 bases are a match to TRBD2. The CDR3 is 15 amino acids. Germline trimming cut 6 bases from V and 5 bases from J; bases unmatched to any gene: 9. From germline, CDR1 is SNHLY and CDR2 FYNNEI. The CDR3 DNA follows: TGTGCCAGCAGGACCGGGACTAGCGTCGCGGAGACCCAGTACTTC. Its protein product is CASRTGTSVAETQYF.

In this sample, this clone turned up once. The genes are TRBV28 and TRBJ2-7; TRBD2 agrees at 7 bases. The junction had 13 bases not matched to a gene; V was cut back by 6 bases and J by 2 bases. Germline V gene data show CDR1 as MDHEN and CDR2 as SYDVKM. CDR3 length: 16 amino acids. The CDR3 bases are TGTGCCAGCAGCCTCCCGGGGGGAGCCGGGACCTACGAGCAGTACTTC. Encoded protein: CASSLPGGAGTYEQYF. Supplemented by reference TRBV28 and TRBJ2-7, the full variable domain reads DVKVTQSSRYLVKRTGEKVFLECVQDMDHENMFWYRQDPGLGLRLIYFSYDVKMKEKGDIPEGYSVSREKKERFSLILESASTNQTSMYLCASSLPGGAGTYEQYFGPGTRLTVT.

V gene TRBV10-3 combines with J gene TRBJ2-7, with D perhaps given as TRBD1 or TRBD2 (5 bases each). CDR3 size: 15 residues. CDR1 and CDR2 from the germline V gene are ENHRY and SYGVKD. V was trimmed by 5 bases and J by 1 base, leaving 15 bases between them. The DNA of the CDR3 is TGTGCCATCAGTCCCTCTCCAGGGAGTTCCTACGAGCAGTACTTC. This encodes CAISPSPGSSYEQYF.

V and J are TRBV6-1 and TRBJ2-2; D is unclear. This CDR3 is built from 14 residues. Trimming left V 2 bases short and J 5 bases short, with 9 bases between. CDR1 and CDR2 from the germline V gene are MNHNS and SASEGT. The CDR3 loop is CASSEPLRTGELFF. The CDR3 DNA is TGTGCCAGCAGTGAACCTCTACGTACCGGGGAGCTGTTTTTT.

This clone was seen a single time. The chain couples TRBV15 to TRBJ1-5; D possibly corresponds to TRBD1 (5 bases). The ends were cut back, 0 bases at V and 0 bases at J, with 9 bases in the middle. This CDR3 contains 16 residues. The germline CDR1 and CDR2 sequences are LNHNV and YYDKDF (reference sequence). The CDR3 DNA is TGTGCCACCAGCAGAGATAGGGGAGATAGCAATCAGCCCCAGCATTTT. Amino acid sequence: CATSRDRGDSNQPQHF.

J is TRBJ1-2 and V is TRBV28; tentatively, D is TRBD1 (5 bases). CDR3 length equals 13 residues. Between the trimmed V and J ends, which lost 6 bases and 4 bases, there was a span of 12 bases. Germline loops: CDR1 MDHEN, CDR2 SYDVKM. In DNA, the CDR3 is TGTGCCAGCAGCCAACAGGTTTCCTATGGCTACACCTTC. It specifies CASSQQVSYGYTF.

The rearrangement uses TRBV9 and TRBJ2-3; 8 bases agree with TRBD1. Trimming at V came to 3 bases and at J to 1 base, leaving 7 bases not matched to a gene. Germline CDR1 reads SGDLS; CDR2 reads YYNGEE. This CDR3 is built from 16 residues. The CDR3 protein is CASSGGQGMGTDTQYF. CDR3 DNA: TGTGCCAGCAGCGGAGGACAGGGAATGGGCACAGATACGCAGTATTTT.

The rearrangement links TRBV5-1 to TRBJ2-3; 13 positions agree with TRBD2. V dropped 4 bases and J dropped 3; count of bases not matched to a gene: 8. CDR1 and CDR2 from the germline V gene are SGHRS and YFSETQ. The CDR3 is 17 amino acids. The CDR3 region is CASSQGETSGRTDTQYF. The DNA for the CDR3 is TGCGCCAGCAGCCAAGGAGAGACTAGCGGGAGGACAGATACGCAGTATTTT.

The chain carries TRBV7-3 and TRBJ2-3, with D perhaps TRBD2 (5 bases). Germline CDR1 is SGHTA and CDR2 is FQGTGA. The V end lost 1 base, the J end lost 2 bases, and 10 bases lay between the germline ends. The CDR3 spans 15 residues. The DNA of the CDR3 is TGTGCCAGCAGCTTAATAGGACTGTCCACAGATACGCAGTATTTT. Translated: CASSLIGLSTDTQYF. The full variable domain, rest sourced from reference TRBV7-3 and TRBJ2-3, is GAGVSQTPSNKVTEKGKYVELRCDPISGHTALYWYRQSLGQGPEFLIYFQGTGAADDSGLPNDRFFAVRPEGSVSTLKIQRTERGDSAVYLCASSLIGLSTDTQYFGPGTRLTVL.

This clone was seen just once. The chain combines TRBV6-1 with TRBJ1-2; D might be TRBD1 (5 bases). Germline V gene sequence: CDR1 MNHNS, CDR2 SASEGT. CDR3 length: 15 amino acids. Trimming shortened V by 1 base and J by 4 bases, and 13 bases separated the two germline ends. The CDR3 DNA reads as TGTGCCAGCAGTGAAGTTTTGGAGGGGAGCTATGGCTACACCTTC. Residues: CASSEVLEGSYGYTF.

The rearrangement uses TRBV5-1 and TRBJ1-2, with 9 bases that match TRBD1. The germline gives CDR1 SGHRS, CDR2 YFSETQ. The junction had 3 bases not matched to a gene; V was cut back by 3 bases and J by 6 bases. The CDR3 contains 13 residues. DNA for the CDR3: TGCGCCAGCAGCTGGGACAGGGTGGATGGCTACACCTTC. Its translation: CASSWDRVDGYTF.

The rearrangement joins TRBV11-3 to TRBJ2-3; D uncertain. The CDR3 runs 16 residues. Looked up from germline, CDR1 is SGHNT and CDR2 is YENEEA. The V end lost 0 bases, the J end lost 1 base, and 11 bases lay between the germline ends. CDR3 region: CASSLDLPRCTDTQYF. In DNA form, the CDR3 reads TGTGCCAGCAGCTTAGATCTTCCTAGGTGCACAGATACGCAGTATTTT.

The CDR3 bases are TGTGCCAGCAGCCCAATGGGGGCGCTCGGAGTAGAGACCCAGTACTTC. Protein product: CASSPMGALGVETQYF. This chain links TRBV7-9 with TRBJ2-5; the D gene is possibly TRBD1 (6 bases). The V and J ends lost 5 bases and 4 bases respectively, with 20 bases between them. The CDR3 length is 16 residues. In germline, CDR1 is SEHNR, CDR2 FQNEAQ (reference sequence).

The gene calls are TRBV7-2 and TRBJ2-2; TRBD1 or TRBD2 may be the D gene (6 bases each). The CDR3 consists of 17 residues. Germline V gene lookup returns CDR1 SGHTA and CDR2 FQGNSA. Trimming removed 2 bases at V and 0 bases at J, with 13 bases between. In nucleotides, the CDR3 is TGTGCCAGCAGCTTACGGGGGCCTAATTCGAACACCGGGGAGCTGTTTTTT. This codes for CASSLRGPNSNTGELFF.

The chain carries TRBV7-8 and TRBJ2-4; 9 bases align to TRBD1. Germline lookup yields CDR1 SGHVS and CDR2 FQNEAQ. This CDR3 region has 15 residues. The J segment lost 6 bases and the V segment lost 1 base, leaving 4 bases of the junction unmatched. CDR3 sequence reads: CASSLDRGPLNIQYF. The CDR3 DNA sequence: TGTGCCAGCAGCTTAGACAGGGGGCCCTTAAACATTCAGTACTTC.

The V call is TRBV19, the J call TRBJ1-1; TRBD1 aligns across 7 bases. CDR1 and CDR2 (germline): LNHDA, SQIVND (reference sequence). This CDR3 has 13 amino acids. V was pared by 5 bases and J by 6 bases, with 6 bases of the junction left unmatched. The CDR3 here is CASSGTALAEAFF. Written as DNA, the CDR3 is TGTGCCAGTAGTGGGACAGCACTCGCTGAAGCTTTCTTT.

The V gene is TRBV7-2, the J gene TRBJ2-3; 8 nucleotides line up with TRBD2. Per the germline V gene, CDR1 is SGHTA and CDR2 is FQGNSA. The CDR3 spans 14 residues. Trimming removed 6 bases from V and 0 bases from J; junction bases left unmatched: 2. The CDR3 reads CASSPSGSTDTQYF. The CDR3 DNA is TGTGCCAGCAGTCCTAGCGGGAGCACAGATACGCAGTATTTT.